The present entry profiles one T cell receptor (beta chain) with its context. The germline V gene has CDR1 MDHEN and CDR2 SYDVKM. The CDR3 extends over 17 amino acids. J gave up 2 bases and V 5 bases, and 8 bases lay outside the gene matches. This entry comes from a study of blood T cell repertoires in COVID-19. Study at large: The samples span acute and convalescent COVID-19 from the United States, Italy and Spain. T cells, B-cell-depleted T cells, or PBMCs provided the cDNA or gDNA that served as material.

Profiled with immunoSEQ multiplex PCR; TCRdb holds only in-frame clones, not every one. This sample has around 5,500 clones, with around 90% found just once. Sequenced sample: peripheral blood. The rearrangement joins TRBV28 to TRBJ2-6; the match to TRBD1 covers 8 bases. The sequence was collected from a man aged 55 to 69 with acute or convalescent COVID-19. The CDR3 coding sequence is TGTGCCAGCAGTCCCGGGACAGGTGTAGCTGGGGCCAACGTCCTGACTTTC. It is translated as CASSPGTGVAGANVLTF.